Sequencing of this TCR beta chain was carried out in a study of CD8 T cells in ankylosing spondylitis. Quantitative 5'-RACE with molecular barcodes produced the TCR beta libraries. A single record per CDR3 protein comes from TCRdb applying MiXCR to the 5' RACE reads. The table lists about 160,000 distinct CDR3 sequences, about 18% of them singletons. The ends were cut back, 0 bases at V and 3 bases at J, with 12 bases in the middle. CDR1 and CDR2 (germline): MGHRA, YSYEKL. The CDR3 is 16 residues long. Ten or more counts support this clonotype. The sequence was obtained from a male donor with ankylosing spondylitis or in good health (not recorded which). The sample consisted of blood, either unsorted or a sorted T cell fraction (not recorded which). This chain connects TRBV4-1 to TRBJ1-5; D not resolved. The CDR3 bases are TGCGCCAGCAGCCAAGAAGGAGGCCAGTACAATCAGCCCCAGCATTTT. It yields the protein CASSQEGGQYNQPQHF.